This T cell receptor beta chain was retrieved from a study of cytomegalovirus exposure and HLA in healthy donors. The study, taken as a whole, reports: Later, an analysis showed that TCR beta chains associated with HLA were more clonally expanded than others that were equally common. The authors later found most CMV-associated TCR beta chains appeared HLA-restricted.

Trimming shortened V by 0 bases and J by 7 bases, and 7 bases separated the two germline ends. Germline CDR1 reads LGHNA; CDR2 reads YNFKEQ. The CDR3 runs 14 residues. Regarding this clone: What it recognizes is unknown.

The PCR contained 60 Vbeta and 13 Jbeta primers. Only in-frame clones appear in the TCRdb table, and some are missing; sequencing was by immunoSEQ multiplex PCR. The specimen's table records roughly 75,000 clones. The sample comprised PBMCs. The receptor was derived from a man in his forties in good health and CMV-seronegative. This chain joins TRBV4-2 and TRBJ1-6; D uncertain. CDR3 sequence reads: CASSQDMTNSPLHF. The CDR3 DNA reads as TGTGCCAGCAGCCAAGATATGACAAATTCACCCCTCCACTTT.